This TCR beta chain was observed in a study of blood T cell repertoires in COVID-19. Background on the study: Italy, Spain and the United States were the sources of the convalescent and acute COVID-19 samples. Sources were T cells, B-cell-depleted T cells, or PBMCs; the material itself was cDNA or gDNA.

Some clones are missing from TCRdb's copy, which holds only in-frame ones; the method was immunoSEQ multiplex PCR. In the table there are about 290,000 clones, 85% of which are singletons. The sequenced sample consisted of peripheral blood. This receptor was taken from a woman between 50 and 59 years old with active or convalescent COVID-19.

As DNA, the CDR3 is TGTGCCAGCAGCTACAGGTTCGGGCAGCCCCAGCATTTT. Residues: CASSYRFGQPQHF. This chain connects TRBV7-2 to TRBJ1-5; perhaps TRBD1 as D (5 bases). The CDR3 has 13 amino acids. Trimming shortened V by 4 bases and J by 7 bases, and 11 bases separated the two germline ends. Germline CDR1 and CDR2: SGHTA and FQGNSA.